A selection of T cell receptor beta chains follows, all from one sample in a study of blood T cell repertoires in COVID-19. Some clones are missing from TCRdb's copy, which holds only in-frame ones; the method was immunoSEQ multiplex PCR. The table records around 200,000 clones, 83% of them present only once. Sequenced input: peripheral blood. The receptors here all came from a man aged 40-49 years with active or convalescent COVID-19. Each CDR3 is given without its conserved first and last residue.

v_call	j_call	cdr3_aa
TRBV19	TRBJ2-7	ASSTTTGAGYEQY
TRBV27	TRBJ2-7	ASSPGLAGAHEQY
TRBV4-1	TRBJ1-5	ASSPGQGGWNQPQH
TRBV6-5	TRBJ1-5	ASRRADNQPQH
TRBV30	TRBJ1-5	AWSVGQGSNQPQH
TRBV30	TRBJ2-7	AWSVGATYEQY
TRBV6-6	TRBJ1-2	ATLRGSTATNYGYT
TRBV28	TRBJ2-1	ASSPHAGESDEQF
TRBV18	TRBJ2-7	ASSPPLAGAQY
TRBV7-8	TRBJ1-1	ASSTIRGRTEAF
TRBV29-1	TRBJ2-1	SVRVAGNYNEQF
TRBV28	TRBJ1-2	ASSSVGFLGGTAGYGYT
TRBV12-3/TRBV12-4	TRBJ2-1	ASSLGLVQF
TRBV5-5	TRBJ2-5	ASSLTGWVETQY
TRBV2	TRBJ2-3	ASSQLTSGGTDTQY
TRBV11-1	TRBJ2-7	ASSLTAGGPYEQY
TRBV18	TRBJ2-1	ASSPSGQGAGEQF
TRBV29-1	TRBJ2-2	SVRLAGRGGELF
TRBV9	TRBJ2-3	ASSVEVGTGGTDTQY
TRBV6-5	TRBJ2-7	ASTSRQGAYEQY
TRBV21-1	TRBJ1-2	ASRRGECGYT
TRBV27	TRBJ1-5	ASSFSRQSGHQH
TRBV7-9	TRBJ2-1	ASSLGGAGQNEQF
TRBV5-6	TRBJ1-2	ASSRGQLNYGYT
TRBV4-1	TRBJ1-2	ASSRDRDYGYT
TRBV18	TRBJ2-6	ASSPRDRGSSGANVLT
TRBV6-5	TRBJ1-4	ASSYGGADAKLF
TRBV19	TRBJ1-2	ASHPGYQDGYT
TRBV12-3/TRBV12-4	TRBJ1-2	ASSLRGNYGYT
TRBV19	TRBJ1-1	ASGQGAHSVEAF
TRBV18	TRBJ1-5	ASSYEGARNQPQH
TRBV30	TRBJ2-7	AWSDPQGASYEQY
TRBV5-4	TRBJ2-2	ASSLGAGRARGELF
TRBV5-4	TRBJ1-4	ASGGQGAEKLF
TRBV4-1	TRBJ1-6	ASSQSGTGSSPLH
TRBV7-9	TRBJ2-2	ASRERAGLAATGELF
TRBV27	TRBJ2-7	ASRRTDPSYEQY
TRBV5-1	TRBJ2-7	ASSLTTGAYEQY
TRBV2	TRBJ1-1	ASGQGRTEAF
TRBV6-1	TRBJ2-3	ASSEFGGTYTDTQY